The following is a TCR beta chain sequence with its context. Its antigen target is currently unknown. Base qualities are not at hand, and no much larger clone is one base apart. This specimen's treatment or condition label, interpreted: in vitro stimulation with specific CMV peptide epitopes to enrich CMV-specific T cells. This sample is part of a study of T cell repertoires in cytomegalovirus infection (dated by TCRdb to 2018 to 2020). For context, the study as a whole: Alongside well-studied HLA-B-restricted epitopes, the peptide stimulations were aimed at recently identified HLA-C-restricted CMV epitopes, whose presentation resists viral immunomodulation. Because public TCR beta signatures pointed to carriage of CMV infection together with the matching HLA type, the HLA type of each donor mattered for the analysis.

Study-wide conclusions, independent of this receptor: In both this cohort and an independent approximately 400-donor cohort, the cumulative frequency of public TCR beta family members distinguished carriers of CMV infection plus the relevant HLA type. The ex vivo response was dominated by HLA-C-restricted CMV-specific TCR beta clonotypes, and the single most frequent clonotype in two of eight donors was supplied by these HLA-C-restricted clonotypes.

Data came from an Illumina HiSeq 1500. The public reads were reprocessed in TCRdb via fastp at Q25 and MiXCR, keeping in-frame beta chains. Rows with one shared CDR3 protein collapse into an entry with the most common genes and DNA. The sample has about 830,000 distinct CDR3 sequences on record, 30% to 35% of them singletons. The top ten hold about an eighth of the sample. The V end gives up 6 bases and the J end 3 bases, leaving 11 bases in the junction not matched to a gene. From cysteine to phenylalanine, the CDR3 is 15 amino acids long. The sequence is cut down to CDR3 DNA, 45 bases in frame from base 1. The germline V gene specifies MNHGY as CDR1 and SAAAGT as CDR2.

The source material was cultured CD8+ T cells from PBMCs, sampled from culture after CMV antigen stimulation. This receptor was identified in a human donor in good health (CMV status not recorded). Some clones in this sample may be carry-over from other donors' samples. The V and J genes are TRBV6-8 and TRBJ2-7; TRBD1 lines up with 7 middle nucleotides. For the CDR3, the sequence is CASSPRQGRFYEQYF. The DNA reads TGTGCCAGCAGCCCCCGACAGGGCAGGTTCTACGAGCAGTACTTC.